Following are 6 T cell receptor beta chains from one sample sequenced in a study of CD8 T cells in Susac syndrome (dated by TCRdb to the late 2010s). Library generation was performed with the immunoSEQ multiplex PCR assay. RNA was extracted using the RNeasy kit, and roughly 0.5 to 1 microgram was reverse transcribed with random hexamers. TCRdb applied fastp at Q25 and MiXCR to the public reads, then kept only in-frame beta chains. Records with the same CDR3 protein are collapsed into one entry carrying the most frequent genes and DNA. A total of some 120,000 distinct CDR3 sequences appear in this sample, around 94% of them only once. About 0.19% of the sample belongs to the ten largest clones. The sample consisted of CD8+ T cells from PBMCs. These receptors originate from a human donor with Susac syndrome.

The chain uses TRBV2 and TRBJ2-7; 9 bases map to TRBD1. CDR1 is SNHLY and CDR2 is FYNNEI in the germline V gene. This CDR3 spans 15 amino acids. V lost 1 base to trimming and J lost 2 bases; unmatched junction nucleotides: 3. The chain's CDR3 is CASSEGTGATYEQYF. The CDR3 nucleotides read TGTGCCAGCAGTGAAGGGACAGGGGCGACCTACGAGCAGTACTTC.

The chain uses TRBV20-1 and TRBJ2-3; D is possibly TRBD1 or TRBD2 (5 bases each). This CDR3 is 15 amino acids long. The germline CDR1 and CDR2 sequences are DFQATT and SNEGSKA (reference sequence). V was pared by 6 bases and J by 1 base, with 17 bases between. The DNA for the CDR3 is TGCAGTGCGGGGACGGCGGAGAGAGGCACAGATACGCAGTATTTT. It yields the protein CSAGTAERGTDTQYF.

The chain couples TRBV9 to TRBJ2-7; D not resolved. Trimming took 0 bases from V and 6 from J, leaving 13 bases between them. The CDR3 has 14 amino acids. From germline, CDR1 is SGDLS and CDR2 YYNGEE. CDR3 in amino acids: CASSVGAGVIEQYF. The CDR3 region has the DNA TGTGCCAGCAGCGTAGGGGCTGGAGTCATCGAGCAGTACTTC.

The rearrangement links TRBV20-1 to TRBJ2-3; TRBD2 matches at 9 bases. The germline gives CDR1 DFQATT, CDR2 SNEGSKA (reference sequence). The CDR3 runs 15 residues. Germline trimming cut 5 bases from V and 1 base from J; bases unmatched to any gene: 7. The CDR3 is CSASPLAGRTDTQYF. The CDR3 region has the DNA TGCAGTGCTTCCCCTCTAGCGGGGCGCACAGATACGCAGTATTTT.

The V and J genes are TRBV19 and TRBJ2-2; TRBD1 matches 7 bases. Germline CDR1 and CDR2: LNHDA and SQIVND (reference sequence). The J segment lost 3 bases and the V segment lost 8 bases, leaving 9 bases of the junction unmatched. CDR3 length: 15 residues. CDR3 nucleotide sequence: TGTGCCAGTGCCCCCGTCGACAGGGACACCGGGGAGCTGTTTTTT. Its protein product is CASAPVDRDTGELFF. Looking up the rest from reference TRBV19 and TRBJ2-2 gives the full variable domain: DGGITQSPKYLFRKEGQNVTLSCEQNLNHDAMYWYRQDPGQGLRLIYYSQIVNDFQKGDIAEGYSVSREKKESFPLTVTSAQKNPTAFYLCASAPVDRDTGELFFGEGSRLTVL.

This chain connects TRBV9 to TRBJ1-5; D is unresolved. With 0 bases removed from V and 0 bases from J, the gap between germline ends came to 4 bases. The CDR3 is 14 amino acids. From germline, CDR1 is SGDLS and CDR2 YYNGEE. The CDR3 DNA reads TGTGCCAGCAGCGTAGGTGCTAGCAATCAGCCCCAGCATTTT. Translating it yields CASSVGASNQPQHF. Filled out from reference TRBV9 and TRBJ1-5, the complete variable domain reads DSGVTQTPKHLITATGQRVTLRCSPRSGDLSVYWYQQSLDQGLQFLIQYYNGEERAKGNILERFSAQQFPDLHSELNLSSLELGDSALYFCASSVGASNQPQHFGDGTRLSIL.